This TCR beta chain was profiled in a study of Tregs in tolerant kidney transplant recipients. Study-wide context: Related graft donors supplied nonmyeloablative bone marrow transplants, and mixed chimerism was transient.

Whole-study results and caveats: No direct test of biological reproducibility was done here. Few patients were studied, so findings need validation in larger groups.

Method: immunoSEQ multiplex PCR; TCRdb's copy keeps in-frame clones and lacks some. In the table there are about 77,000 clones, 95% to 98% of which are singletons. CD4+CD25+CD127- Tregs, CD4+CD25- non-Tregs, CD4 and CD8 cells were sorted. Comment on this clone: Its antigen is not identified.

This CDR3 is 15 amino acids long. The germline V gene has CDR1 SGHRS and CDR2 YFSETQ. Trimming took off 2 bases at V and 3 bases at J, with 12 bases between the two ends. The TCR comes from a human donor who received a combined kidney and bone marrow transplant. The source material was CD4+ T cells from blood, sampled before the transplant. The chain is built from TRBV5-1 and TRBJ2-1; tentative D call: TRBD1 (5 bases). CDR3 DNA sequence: TGCGCCAGCAGCTTCGACCAGGGTCTCTACAATGAGCAGTTCTTC. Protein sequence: CASSFDQGLYNEQFF.